The clone carrying this TCR beta chain was counted only a few times. Its antigen is not known. The ends were cut back, 0 bases at V and 6 bases at J, with 10 bases in the middle. Germline values: CDR1 MNHEY, CDR2 SVGAGI. The CDR3 is made up of 14 amino acids. The data were obtained in a study of T-cell reconstitution after alpha-beta-depleted transplantation in children. Researchers prepared the TCRbeta library using unique molecular identifiers, the study reports. TCRdb independently ran MiXCR on the PCR reads; one entry per CDR3 protein. This table holds around 300,000 distinct CDR3 sequences, around 25% found once. Whole-study results and caveats: Several hundred expanded graft clones reportedly were the source of alpha-beta T cells about two months after transplant.

This TCR was sampled from a male patient aged 10 to 17 who had a stem cell transplant for acute lymphoblastic leukemia, so the T cells may come from the graft donor. This sequence joins TRBV6-5 and TRBJ2-3; no clear D. The sequencing used PBMCs, mostly from graft donor cells, collected 180 days after TCRalphabeta/CD19-depleted stem cell transplant. The DNA of the CDR3 is TGTGCCAGCAGTTACTCGAGTATGAGGGATACGCAGTATTTT. It encodes CASSYSSMRDTQYF.